These T cell receptor beta chains were read from a single sample in a study of neoadjuvant anti-PD-1 for oral cavity cancer. Measured with immunoSEQ multiplex PCR; TCRdb has only the in-frame clones, and not every one. The sample lists approximately 7,100 clones; around 53% were seen once. The specimen was tumor tissue, collected before nivolumab (anti-PD-1) treatment. The receptors here all came from a person aged 40 to 85 with oral cavity squamous cell carcinoma. CDR3s include the opening cysteine and the closing phenylalanine or tryptophan. The D gene is left open where the match is weak. Rows may omit the clone size; those that give it use once, few, many or a size class.

cdr3_nt | cdr3_aa | cdr3_length | v_call | d_call | clone_size | j_call
TGTGCCTGGAGTGAAAGCCTAACCCTTTTGAGCGCTGAAGCTTTCTTT | CAWSESLTLLSAEAFF | 16 | TRBV30 | - | - | TRBJ1-1
TGTGCCAGCAACCCTACCGGGCTGAGGGGTGAGACCCAGTACTTC | CASNPTGLRGETQYF | 15 | TRBV6-1 | - | - | TRBJ2-5
TGTGCCAGCAGAATAGCGGGAGGCACCGGGGAGCTGTTTTTT | CASRIAGGTGELFF | 14 | TRBV6-1 | TRBD2 | few | TRBJ2-2
TGTGCCAGCAGATCCGACAGGGGCTCGTTTGAAAAACTGTTTTTT | CASRSDRGSFEKLFF | 15 | TRBV2 | TRBD1 | - | TRBJ1-4
TGTGCCAGCAGTTTTGGGACCGTCGAACACCCTGAAGCTTTCTTT | CASSFGTVEHPEAFF | 15 | TRBV28 | - | medium-sized | TRBJ1-1
TGTGCCAGCAAGCAGCCTAACCGTGAGGGCTACACCTTC | CASKQPNREGYTF | 13 | TRBV6-1 | - | - | TRBJ1-2
TGTGCCAGCAGCCTCTCTGGGACAGGGGGTCGGGCAGATACGCAGTATTTT | CASSLSGTGGRADTQYF | 17 | TRBV7-2 | TRBD1 | few | TRBJ2-3
TGTGCCAGCAGCTTAGGGGCGGGAGCGAGGACAGATACGCAGTATTTT | CASSLGAGARTDTQYF | 16 | TRBV11-3 | TRBD2 | - | TRBJ2-3
TGTGCCAGCAGCTTAGTAGAAACAGATACGCAGTATTTT | CASSLVETDTQYF | 13 | TRBV7-8 | - | - | TRBJ2-3
TGTGCCAGCTCAACATCAGACAGGGGTAATGGCTACACCTTC | CASSTSDRGNGYTF | 14 | TRBV18 | TRBD1 | - | TRBJ1-2
TGTGCCAGCAGCTTCGGACTAGCGGCTTACAATGAGCAGTTCTTC | CASSFGLAAYNEQFF | 15 | TRBV7-8 | TRBD2 | - | TRBJ2-1
TGTGCCAGTAGTATAGTACCGGGACAGGGGTTCGGGGATCAGCCCCAGCATTTT | CASSIVPGQGFGDQPQHF | 18 | TRBV19 | TRBD1 | - | TRBJ1-5
TGTGCCAGCAGTGAGACCAGCCGAGGTCTCTACGAGCAGTACTTC | CASSETSRGLYEQYF | 15 | TRBV2 | - | - | TRBJ2-7
TGTGCCAGCAGTTTAAGGGAAGTGGGCACTGAAGCTTTCTTT | CASSLREVGTEAFF | 14 | TRBV27 | - | - | TRBJ1-1
TGTGCCAGTAGTTCTCCAGGGGGGAGTTACAATGAGCAGTTCTTC | CASSSPGGSYNEQFF | 15 | TRBV19 | - | few | TRBJ2-1
TGTGCCTGGGCCCGAGGTCTCGACTACGAGCAGTACTTC | CAWARGLDYEQYF | 13 | TRBV30 | - | - | TRBJ2-7
TGTGCCAGCAGCGGGGAAGCGAGACTGTTTTTT | CASSGEARLFF | 11 | TRBV7-9 | - | few | TRBJ1-4